This T cell receptor (beta chain) came from a study of T-cell memory formation after mild COVID-19. Findings and limits, study-wide: Some SARS-CoV-2-responding clones were already detected in memory before infection. Clones contracting day 15 to 85 were balanced CD4/CD8; later expanders leaned CD4+.

As regards this clonotype: Its target is not known.

In germline, CDR1 is MGHRA, CDR2 YSYEKL. The CDR3 totals 15 residues. V was trimmed by 4 bases and J by 13 bases, leaving 20 bases between them. From 5'RACE with constant-segment primers came TCR alpha and TCR beta cDNA libraries that carried sample barcodes and UMIs. One entry per CDR3 protein results from TCRdb running MiXCR on the 5' RACE reads. The sample has 450,000 or so distinct CDR3 sequences; about 23% are singletons. What was sequenced was PBMCs or a T cell subset sorted from them (not recorded which). The V gene is TRBV4-1, the J gene TRBJ1-6; D possibly corresponds to TRBD1 (5 bases). This clonotype was obtained from an adult woman who had mild COVID-19 (a few samples of this study predate the infection). Cell type and time point are not known. CDR3 residues: CASSPSGPLKEPLHF. CDR3 nucleotide sequence: TGCGCCAGCAGCCCATCGGGACCGCTCAAAGAGCCCCTCCACTTT.